This TCR beta chain was captured in a study of CD8+CD57+ T cells in acquired aplastic anemia. Overall study context: Sorted CD4+ and CD8+ cells gave an average of around 3.3 ug of DNA.

General study results and limits: Patients and controls shared some 29 CD8+ CDR3 sequences, which appeared highly expressed in patients and within their immunodominant clones.

CDR1 and CDR2 from the germline V gene are SNHLY and FYNNEI. V dropped 4 bases and J dropped 9 bases, with 15 bases sitting between them. The CDR3 is 13 amino acids. On this clonotype: The antigen remains unidentified.

Template material for TCR beta VDJ and CDR3 profiling consisted of genomic DNA. TCRdb independently ran MiXCR on the reads; one entry per CDR3 protein. The sample has about 200,000 distinct CDR3 sequences; over 40% are singletons. Whoever was chosen for sequencing had shown CD8+CD57+ cell expansion by flow cytometry. J is TRBJ1-1 and V is TRBV2; perhaps TRBD1 as D (5 bases). The specimen sequenced was sorted CD4+, CD8+, or CD8+CD57+ T cells (not recorded which) from PBMCs. This sequence was found in a human donor with aplastic anemia. The CDR3 nucleotides read TGTGCCAGCAGTGCTGGGGGACGGAATAAAGCTTTCTTT. Residues: CASSAGGRNKAFF.